This T cell receptor beta chain was observed in a study of vaccination and CD4 T cells after COVID-19. The overall study: Overlapping peptides covering the spike proteins of SARS-CoV-2, HCoV-NL63, HCoV-OC43 and HCoV-229E were added to stimulate cells. Whole-study findings and limits: The median SARS-CoV-2-reactive clonotype number increased from about 20 to 38, without statistical significance.

Treatment denoted: roughly ten-day PBMC culture with coronavirus spike peptide pools or control peptides (ViraFEST assay). Peptide pool stimulation in ViraFEST expanded antigen-specific T cells, whose TCRs were then sequenced. Healthy vaccine recipients tested negative for nucleocapsid antibodies before and after vaccination, so had no prior SARS-CoV-2 infection. This clonotype came up a few times. The antigen is unknown. Sequenced with the Oncomine TCR Beta short-read assay was DNA taken from cultured CD4+ T cells. Each CDR3 protein is one row after TCRdb ran MiXCR on the PCR reads. The sample lists tens of thousands of distinct CDR3 sequences, about 59% occurring once. The TCR comes from a human donor who received a COVID-19 vaccine. Sequenced here: CD4+ T cells from blood, cultured in vitro, sampled before SARS-CoV-2 vaccination.

CDR3 sequence: CAWSVEVYGYTF. Written as DNA, the CDR3 is TGTGCCTGGAGTGTAGAAGTCTATGGCTACACCTTC. The rearrangement joins TRBV30 to TRBJ1-2, with D unresolved. The germline V gene encodes CDR1 GTSNPN and CDR2 SVGIG (reference sequence). With 0 bases removed from V and 4 bases from J, the gap between germline ends came to 6 bases. This CDR3 has 12 residues.